Presented here are 9 T cell receptor beta chains from one specimen sequenced in a study of beta chain features in type 1 diabetes (dated by TCRdb to 2017 to 2018). Findings and caveats that apply to the study as a whole: In all four CD4+ subsets, TCRB CDR3 length was moderately but significantly shorter in type 1 diabetes patients.

The library was generated by the immunoSEQ multiplex PCR assay. The entire amount of isolated RNA was reverse transcribed using the High Capacity cDNA Reverse Transcription Kit, so the sequenced TCRB transcripts were expressed ones. TCRdb carries this immuneACCESS record with in-frame sequences only. Its versions omit some clonotypes, under half of them owing to an unresolved V gene in the studies checked, with the rest unexplained. This sample comprises hundreds of thousands of clones, more than 12% of them detected only once. Clones ranked in the top ten supply just under 0.04% of the sample. These receptors are not linked to any known antigen. Sample: naive CD4+ T cells from blood. In light of the paper, this sample's cell subset or site label describes: true naive CD4+ T cells. The receptor source for this set is a man between 18 and 35 years old with type 1 diabetes.

This clone was recorded a few times. This rearrangement joins TRBV27 to TRBJ1-2; possibly TRBD1 for D (6 bases). The ends were cut back, 4 bases at V and 5 bases at J, with 11 bases in the middle. CDR1 and CDR2 from the germline V gene are MNHEY and SMNVEV (reference sequence). The CDR3 length is 13 residues. CDR3 bases: TGTGCCAGCAGTTCACGGGACATATATGGCTACACCTTC. This codes for CASSSRDIYGYTF.

V and J are TRBV7-2 and TRBJ2-7, with TRBD2 identical over 8 bases. The germline gives CDR1 SGHTA, CDR2 FQGNSA. The CDR3 extends over 16 amino acids. V was clipped by 7 bases and J by 0 bases; unmatched bases: 11. The CDR3 bases are TGTGCCAGCACTGACCCTGGTCGGGAGGGCTCCTACGAGCAGTACTTC. This sequence encodes CASTDPGREGSYEQYF.

This clone has a handful of counts. The sample carries other DNA sequences with the same CDR3. V usage is TRBV30 and J usage is TRBJ1-5; tentatively, D is TRBD1 (5 bases). V lost 5 bases and J lost 4, with 12 bases in between. This CDR3 region has 13 residues. The germline V gene encodes CDR1 GTSNPN and CDR2 SVGIG (reference sequence). Here the CDR3 reads CAWGTGGNQPQHF. DNA for the CDR3: TGTGCCTGGGGGACGGGGGGGAATCAGCCCCAGCATTTT.

The genes are TRBV18 and TRBJ2-3, with TRBD1 as a possible D gene (6 bases). The CDR3 covers 15 residues. Trimming took off 3 bases at V and 1 base at J, with 11 bases between the two ends. CDR1 and CDR2 from the germline V gene are KGHSH and LQKENI. The CDR3 nucleotides are TGTGCCAGCTCACCGGCACAGGGTGGCACAGATACGCAGTATTTT. Residues: CASSPAQGGTDTQYF.

About this clone itself: At the DNA level, this CDR3 is encoded by other sequences in the same sample as well. The chain carries TRBV2 and TRBJ1-1; D is possibly TRBD1 (5 bases). The CDR3 is 13 residues long. Between the trimmed V and J ends, which lost 4 bases and 1 base, there was a span of 7 bases. The germline gives CDR1 SNHLY, CDR2 FYNNEI. Written as DNA, the CDR3 is TGTGCCAGCAGTGTCAGGGAGAACACTGAAGCTTTCTTT. This encodes CASSVRENTEAFF. Together with reference TRBV2 and TRBJ1-1, the CDR3 gives the full variable domain: EPEVTQTPSHQVTQMGQEVILRCVPISNHLYFYWYRQILGQKVEFLVSFYNNEISEKSEIFDDQFSVERPDGSNFTLKIRSTKLEDSAMYFCASSVRENTEAFFGQGTRLTVV.

There are a few counts of this clone. The chain uses TRBV27 and TRBJ1-1, with 9 positions matching TRBD1. This CDR3 spans 15 amino acids. Germline V gene data show CDR1 as MNHEY and CDR2 as SMNVEV (reference sequence). Germline trimming cut 5 bases from V and 3 bases from J; bases unmatched to any gene: 7. The DNA of the CDR3 is TGTGCCAGCAGTGGGACAGGGAGGTACGACACTGAAGCTTTCTTT. Translation: CASSGTGRYDTEAFF.

This chain connects TRBV21-1 to TRBJ1-6; the D call of TRBD1 is as the table states it, not checked on the DNA. TRBV21-1 is designated a pseudogene. The CDR3 length is 19 residues. The CDR3, as DNA: TGTGCCAGCAGCAAAGGAAAGACAGGGGTGCTCGGGCCGAATTCACCCCTCCACTTT. It specifies CASSKGKTGVLGPNSPLHF.

Of note for this clone: Because the CDR3's place on the DNA is in doubt, the DNA is left out and the CDR3 is given as listed by TCRdb. This sequence joins TRBV7-3 and TRBJ1-5; no DNA check was done on the table's D call, TRBD1. The CDR3 is 17 amino acids in total, end residues counted. Per germline, CDR1 SGHTA and CDR2 FQGTGA. CDR3 amino acids: CASSFGPGQGYIQPQHF.

This sequence joins TRBV7-8 and TRBJ2-5; the D call may be TRBD1 or TRBD2 (5 bases each). CDR3 length: 17 amino acids. CDR1 is SGHVS, CDR2 FQNEAQ, per germline. Deletions cut 6 bases from V and 5 bases from J, with 25 bases between. The CDR3 region has the DNA TGTGCCAGCAGAAAATACTGGGACGGCCTCCGAAGCGAGACCCAGTACTTC. Residues: CASRKYWDGLRSETQYF.